This note documents a single T cell receptor (beta chain) sequence. Its cognate antigen is unknown. The sample comes from a study of a mutant IDH1 vaccine in newly diagnosed glioma. The study's findings and limits: The occurrence of vaccine-induced immune responses was seen in around 94% of patients. Variations in leading peripheral T cell clonotypes appeared to have no connection with pseudoprogression.

Profiling relied on immunoSEQ multiplex PCR, and the TCRdb table lists in-frame clones only, not all of them. The table lists some 55,000 clones, around 90% of them singletons. The CDR3 has 15 residues. CDR1 and CDR2 (germline): SGDLS, YYNGEE. Trimming took 1 base from V and 1 from J; bases not matched to a gene: 3. Stated time point: week 5, during vaccination. Vaccination comprised doses that each held 300 ug of mutant IDH1 20-mer peptide, plus topical imiquimod. This specimen was PBMCs, taken from a glioma patient whose treatment included an IDH1 peptide vaccine. The TCR comes from a woman in her thirties or forties with glioma. The V gene is TRBV9, the J gene TRBJ2-7; TRBD1 matches at 9 bases. The CDR3 is CASSVTGQGSYEQYF. The DNA for the CDR3 is TGTGCCAGCAGCGTAACGGGACAGGGATCCTACGAGCAGTACTTC.